This T cell receptor beta chain derives from a study of identical twins. This clonotype was counted between two and nine times. Its antigen is as yet unknown. Overall study results and limits: Twins showed weaker excess sharing in their beta out-of-frame sequences. Invariant cells of the MAIT and iNKT types might have partly distorted the zero-insertion analyses. There were fewer insertions in abundant cord blood beta clonotypes, but memory repertoires showed no such pattern.

Template switching, a step in the protocol, added a universal primer site, and cDNA carried unique molecular identifiers. A single record per CDR3 protein comes from TCRdb applying MiXCR to the 5' RACE reads. Of around 510,000 distinct CDR3 sequences detected, roughly an eighth appear once; the ten largest clones hold around 0.98%. The sample also formed part of further work on yellow fever vaccine responses in identical twins.

The sample consisted of CD4+ T cells sorted from blood. This clonotype was sampled from a woman younger than 35 in good health.

The CDR3 region has the DNA TGCAGTGCTGCACACCCCACTAGCGGGAAAAATGAGCAGTTCTTC. Residues: CSAAHPTSGKNEQFF. This rearrangement joins TRBV20-1 to TRBJ2-1, with TRBD2 identical over 10 bases. From germline, CDR1 is DFQATT and CDR2 SNEGSKA (reference sequence). V was pared by 5 bases and J by 7 bases, with 11 bases of the junction left unmatched. The CDR3 is 15 amino acids.